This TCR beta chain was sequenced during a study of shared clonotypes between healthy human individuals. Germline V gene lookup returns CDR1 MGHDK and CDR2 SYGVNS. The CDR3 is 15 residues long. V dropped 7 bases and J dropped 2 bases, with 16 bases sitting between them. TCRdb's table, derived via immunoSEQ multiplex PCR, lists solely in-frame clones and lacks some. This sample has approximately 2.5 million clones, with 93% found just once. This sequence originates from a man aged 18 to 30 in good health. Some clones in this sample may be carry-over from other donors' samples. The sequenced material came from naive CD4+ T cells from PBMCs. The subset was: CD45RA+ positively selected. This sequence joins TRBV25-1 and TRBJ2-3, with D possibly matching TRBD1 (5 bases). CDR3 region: CASTRGDSYTDTQYF. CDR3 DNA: TGTGCCAGCACACGAGGCGACAGTTACACAGATACGCAGTATTTT.